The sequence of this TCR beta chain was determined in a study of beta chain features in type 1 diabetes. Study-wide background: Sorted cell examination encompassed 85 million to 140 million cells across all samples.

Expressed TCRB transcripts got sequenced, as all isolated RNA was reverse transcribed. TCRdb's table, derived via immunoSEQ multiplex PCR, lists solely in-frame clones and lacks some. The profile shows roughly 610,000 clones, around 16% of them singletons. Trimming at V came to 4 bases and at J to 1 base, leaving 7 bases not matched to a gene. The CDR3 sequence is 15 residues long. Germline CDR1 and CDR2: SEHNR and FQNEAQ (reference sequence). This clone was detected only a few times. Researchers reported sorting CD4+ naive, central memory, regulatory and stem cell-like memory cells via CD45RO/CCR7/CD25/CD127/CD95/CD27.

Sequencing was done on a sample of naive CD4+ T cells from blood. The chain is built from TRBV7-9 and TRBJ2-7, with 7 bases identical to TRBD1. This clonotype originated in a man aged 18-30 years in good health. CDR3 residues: CASSYRQGISYEQYF. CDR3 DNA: TGTGCCAGCAGCTACCGACAGGGCATATCCTACGAGCAGTACTTC.